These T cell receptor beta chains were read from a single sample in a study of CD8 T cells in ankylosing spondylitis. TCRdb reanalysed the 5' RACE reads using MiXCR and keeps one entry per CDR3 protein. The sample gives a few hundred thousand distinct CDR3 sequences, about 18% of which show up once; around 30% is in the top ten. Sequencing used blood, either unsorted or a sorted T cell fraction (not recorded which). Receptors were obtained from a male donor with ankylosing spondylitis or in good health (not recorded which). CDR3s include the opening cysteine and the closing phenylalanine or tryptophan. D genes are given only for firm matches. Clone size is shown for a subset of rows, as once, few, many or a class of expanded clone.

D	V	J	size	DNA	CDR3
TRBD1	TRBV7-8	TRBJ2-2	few	TGTGCCAGCAGCCCCAAACTGCCGGGACAGGGGGCCGGTGCCGGGGAGCTGTTTTTT	CASSPKLPGQGAGAGELFF
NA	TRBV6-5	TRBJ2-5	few	TGTGCCAGCAGTTACTCTGGAGGGACCCAAGAGACCCAGTACTTC	CASSYSGGTQETQYF
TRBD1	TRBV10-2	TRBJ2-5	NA	TGCGCCAGCAGACCAGGACAGGGGGAAGAGACCCAGTACTTC	CASRPGQGEETQYF
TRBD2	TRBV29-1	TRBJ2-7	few	TGCAGCGTTGAATTGGAGGCTAGCGGGTTCGGTCTGTCCTACGAGCAGTACTTC	CSVELEASGFGLSYEQYF
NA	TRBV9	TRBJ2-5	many	TGTGCCAGCAGCCCGGCCCACCAAGAGACCCAGTACTTC	CASSPAHQETQYF
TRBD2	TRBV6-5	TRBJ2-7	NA	TGTGCCAGCAGTTTTCCGCCGGGACTAGCGAGTCCGGACGAGCAGTACTTC	CASSFPPGLASPDEQYF
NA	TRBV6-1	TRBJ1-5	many	TGTGCCACGGGGCCCACCTCCACTCAGCCCCAGCATTTT	CATGPTSTQPQHF
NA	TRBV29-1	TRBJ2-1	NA	TGCAGCGTTAGAAGCGGACTCAACAATGAGCAGTTCTTC	CSVRSGLNNEQFF
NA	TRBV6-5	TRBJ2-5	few	TGTGCCAGCAGTTACCATCGGGACTTGGGGGAGACCCAGTACTTC	CASSYHRDLGETQYF
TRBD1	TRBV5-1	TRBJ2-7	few	TGCGCCAGCAGCGATGCCGGGACAGGGGCGTCCGAGCAGTACTTC	CASSDAGTGASEQYF